This TCR beta chain was identified during a study of blood T cell repertoires in COVID-19. Study summary: The United States, Italy and Spain provided the acute and convalescent COVID-19 samples. T cells, B-cell-depleted T cells, or PBMCs supplied cDNA or gDNA.

In the source study's methods: Reference gene primer amplification gave estimated nucleated cell counts. Only in-frame clones appear in the TCRdb table, and some are missing; sequencing was by immunoSEQ multiplex PCR. V, J and clone size are taken as reported in that table, and D and trimming were inferred from the DNA itself. The sample records 85,000 to 110,000 clones, about 90% being singletons. The CDR3 has 14 amino acids. V gave up 2 bases and J gave up 7 bases; unmatched junction bases: 6. Germline loops: CDR1 SGHRS, CDR2 YFSETQ. This clone was counted a few times. The clonotype was recovered from a human donor in a cohort sampled during active COVID-19. What was sequenced was peripheral blood. The V gene is TRBV5-1, the J gene TRBJ1-5, with 7 bases fitting TRBD1. CDR3 loop: CASSFTGAEQPQHF. The CDR3 DNA is TGCGCCAGCAGCTTTACAGGGGCGGAGCAGCCCCAGCATTTT.